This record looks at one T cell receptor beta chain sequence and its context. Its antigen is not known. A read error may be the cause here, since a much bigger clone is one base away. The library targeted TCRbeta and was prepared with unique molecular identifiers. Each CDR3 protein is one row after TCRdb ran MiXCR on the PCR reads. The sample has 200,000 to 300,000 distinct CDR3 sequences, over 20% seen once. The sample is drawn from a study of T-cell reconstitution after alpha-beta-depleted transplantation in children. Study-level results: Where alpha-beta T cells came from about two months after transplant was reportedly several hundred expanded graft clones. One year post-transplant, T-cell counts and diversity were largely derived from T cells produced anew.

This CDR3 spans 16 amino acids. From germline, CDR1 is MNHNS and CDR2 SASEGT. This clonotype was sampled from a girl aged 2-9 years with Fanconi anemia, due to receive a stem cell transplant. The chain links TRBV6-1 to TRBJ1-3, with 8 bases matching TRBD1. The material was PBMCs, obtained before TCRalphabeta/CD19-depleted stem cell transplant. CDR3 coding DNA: TGTGCCAGCCGGGAGCGGACAGGGCCCTCTGGAAACCCCATATATTTT. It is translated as CASRERTGPSGNPIYF.